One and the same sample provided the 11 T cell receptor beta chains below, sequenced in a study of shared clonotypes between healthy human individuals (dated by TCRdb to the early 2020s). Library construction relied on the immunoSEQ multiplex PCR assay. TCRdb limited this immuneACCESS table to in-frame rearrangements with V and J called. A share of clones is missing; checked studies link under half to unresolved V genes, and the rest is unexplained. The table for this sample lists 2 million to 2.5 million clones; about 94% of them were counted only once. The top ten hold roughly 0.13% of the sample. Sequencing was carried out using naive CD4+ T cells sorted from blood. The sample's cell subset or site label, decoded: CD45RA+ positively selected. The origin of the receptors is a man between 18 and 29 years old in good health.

The CDR3 protein is CAWSPFSGPRSYNEQFF. The DNA for the CDR3 is TGTGCCTGGAGTCCGTTTTCGGGGCCCCGCTCCTACAATGAGCAGTTCTTC. V and J are TRBV30 and TRBJ2-1, with D tentatively TRBD1 or TRBD2 (5 bases each). The CDR3 is 17 amino acids. V gave up 2 bases and J gave up 0 bases, with 17 bases separating them. Per the germline V gene, CDR1 is GTSNPN and CDR2 is SVGIG (reference sequence). Full variable domain (missing parts from reference TRBV30 and TRBJ2-1): SQTIHQWPATLVQPVGSPLSLECTVEGTSNPNLYWYRQAAGRGLQLLFYSVGIGQISSEVPQNLSASRPQDRQFILSSKKLLLSDSGFYLCAWSPFSGPRSYNEQFFGPGTRLTVL.

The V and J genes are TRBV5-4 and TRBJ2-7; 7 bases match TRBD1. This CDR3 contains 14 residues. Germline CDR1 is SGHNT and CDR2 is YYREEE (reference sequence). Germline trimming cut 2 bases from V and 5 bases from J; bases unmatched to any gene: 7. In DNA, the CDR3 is TGTGCCAGCAGCTTTAAGGGGGCCGTCGACGAGCAGTACTTC. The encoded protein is CASSFKGAVDEQYF.

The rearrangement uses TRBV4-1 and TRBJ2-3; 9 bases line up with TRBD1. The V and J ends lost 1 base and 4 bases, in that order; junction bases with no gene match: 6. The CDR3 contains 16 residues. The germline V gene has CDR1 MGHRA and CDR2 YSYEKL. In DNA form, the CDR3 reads TGCGCCAGCAGCCAAGGCGCCAGGACAGGGGCAGATACGCAGTATTTT. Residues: CASSQGARTGADTQYF.

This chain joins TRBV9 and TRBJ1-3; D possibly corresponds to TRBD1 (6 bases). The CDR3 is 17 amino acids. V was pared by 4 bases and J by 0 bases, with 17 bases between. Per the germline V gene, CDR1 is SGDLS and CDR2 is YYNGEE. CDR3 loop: CASSPEGGGTSGNTIYF. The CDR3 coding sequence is TGTGCCAGCAGCCCCGAAGGGGGGGGTACCTCTGGAAACACCATATATTTT.

CDR3 protein: CASSLGPRGNTEAFF. CDR3 in DNA: TGTGCCAGCAGTTTAGGCCCTAGGGGAAACACTGAAGCTTTCTTT. The chain couples TRBV28 to TRBJ1-1, with a weak D call TRBD1 (5 bases). Germline V gene lookup returns CDR1 MDHEN and CDR2 SYDVKM. There are 15 residues in the CDR3. V gave up 2 bases and J gave up 2 bases, with 12 bases separating them. Using reference TRBV28 and TRBJ1-1 for the parts outside the CDR3, the full variable domain is DVKVTQSSRYLVKRTGEKVFLECVQDMDHENMFWYRQDPGLGLRLIYFSYDVKMKEKGDIPEGYSVSREKKERFSLILESASTNQTSMYLCASSLGPRGNTEAFFGQGTRLTVV.

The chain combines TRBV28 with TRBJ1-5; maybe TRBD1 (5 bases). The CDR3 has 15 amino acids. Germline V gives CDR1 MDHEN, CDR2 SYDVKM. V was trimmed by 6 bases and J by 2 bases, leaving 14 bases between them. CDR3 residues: CASRAPGSGNQPQHF. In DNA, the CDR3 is TGTGCCAGCAGGGCTCCAGGGAGCGGCAATCAGCCCCAGCATTTT.

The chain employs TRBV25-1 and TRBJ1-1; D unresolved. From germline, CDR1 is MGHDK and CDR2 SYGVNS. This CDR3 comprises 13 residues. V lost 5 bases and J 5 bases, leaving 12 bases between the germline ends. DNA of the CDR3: TGTGCCAGCAGTCGGTCCTTAAAGACTGAAGCTTTCTTT. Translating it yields CASSRSLKTEAFF.

The CDR3 DNA follows: TGCAGCGTTGTGGTCAGGGGGTATCCTGGAAACACCATATATTTT. Amino acid sequence: CSVVVRGYPGNTIYF. This chain connects TRBV29-1 to TRBJ1-3, with TRBD1 matching over 7 bases. The germline gives CDR1 SQVTM, CDR2 ANQGSEA. V was clipped by 4 bases and J by 2 bases; unmatched bases: 8. This CDR3 is built from 15 residues.

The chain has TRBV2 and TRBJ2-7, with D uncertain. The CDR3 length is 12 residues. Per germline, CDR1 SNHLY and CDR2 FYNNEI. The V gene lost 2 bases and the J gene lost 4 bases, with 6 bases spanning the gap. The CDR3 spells CASSERHYEQYF. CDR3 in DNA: TGTGCCAGCAGTGAACGACATTACGAGCAGTACTTC.

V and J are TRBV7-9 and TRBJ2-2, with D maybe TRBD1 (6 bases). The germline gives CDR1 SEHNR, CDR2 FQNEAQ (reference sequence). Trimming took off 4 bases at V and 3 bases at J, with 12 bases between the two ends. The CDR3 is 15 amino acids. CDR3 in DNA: TGTGCCAGCAGCTATGGCAGGGGCGACACCGGGGAGCTGTTTTTT. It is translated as CASSYGRGDTGELFF.

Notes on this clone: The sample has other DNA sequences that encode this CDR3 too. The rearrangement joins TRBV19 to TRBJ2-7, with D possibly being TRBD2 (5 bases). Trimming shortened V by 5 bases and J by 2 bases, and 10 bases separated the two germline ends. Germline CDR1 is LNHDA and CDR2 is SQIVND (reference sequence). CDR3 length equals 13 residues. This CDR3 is CASSSRGTYEQYF. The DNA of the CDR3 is TGTGCCAGTAGTTCCCGGGGAACCTACGAGCAGTACTTC.